The clone carrying this TCR beta chain occurred a few times. The antigen is undetermined. This entry is derived from a study of CD8+CD57+ T cells in acquired aplastic anemia. The wider study: Each DNA sample taken from sorted CD4+ and CD8+ cells came to 3 to 3.5 ug on average. Study results and limitations: Between the patient and control groups, CD8+ Simpson's diversity did not differ significantly. Patients shared some 29 CD8+ CDR3 sequences with controls.

The CDR3 runs 12 residues. Unmatched junction bases numbered 5, after V lost 6 bases and J lost 6 bases. The germline CDR1 and CDR2 sequences are SQVTM and ANQGSEA. Individuals selected for sequencing had exhibited CD8+CD57+ cell expansion on flow cytometry. The diagnosis in all patients was severe acquired aplastic anemia. The study profiled TCR beta VDJ and CDR3 using genomic DNA as template. TCRdb recomputed calls from the reads with MiXCR, one row per CDR3 protein. The data contain a few hundred thousand distinct CDR3 sequences, 50% to 65% of them seen just once; the ten biggest clones take up 1.3%.

The sequence was collected from a human donor with aplastic anemia. The specimen sequenced was sorted CD4+, CD8+, or CD8+CD57+ T cells (not recorded which) from PBMCs. The chain combines TRBV29-1 with TRBJ1-2; 9 positions agree with TRBD1. CDR3 loop: CSVPGTGNGYTF. The CDR3 DNA follows: TGCAGCGTGCCCGGGACAGGGAATGGCTACACCTTC.